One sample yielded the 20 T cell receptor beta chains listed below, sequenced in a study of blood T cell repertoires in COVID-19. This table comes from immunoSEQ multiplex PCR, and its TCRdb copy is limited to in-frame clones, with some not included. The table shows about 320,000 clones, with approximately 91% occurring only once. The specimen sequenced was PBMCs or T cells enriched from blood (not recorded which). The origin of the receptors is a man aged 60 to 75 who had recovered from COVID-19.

CDR3 bases: TGTGCCAGCAGCCGGACAGGGGGCTCCTACGAGCAGTACTTC. Amino acids: CASSRTGGSYEQYF. V is TRBV3-1 (or the pseudogene TRBV3-2) and J is TRBJ2-7, with 10 bases identical to TRBD1. Germline values: CDR1 LGHDT, CDR2 YNNKEL (reference sequence). The CDR3 contains 14 residues. The ends lost 4 bases at V and 0 bases at J; junction bases unmatched: 0.

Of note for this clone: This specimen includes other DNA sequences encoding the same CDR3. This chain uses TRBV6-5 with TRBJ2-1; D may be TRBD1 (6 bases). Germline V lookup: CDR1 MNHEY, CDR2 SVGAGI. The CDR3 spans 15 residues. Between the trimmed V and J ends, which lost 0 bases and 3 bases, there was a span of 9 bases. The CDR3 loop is CASSYSRQVYNEQFF. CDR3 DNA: TGTGCCAGCAGTTACTCCCGACAGGTCTACAATGAGCAGTTCTTC.

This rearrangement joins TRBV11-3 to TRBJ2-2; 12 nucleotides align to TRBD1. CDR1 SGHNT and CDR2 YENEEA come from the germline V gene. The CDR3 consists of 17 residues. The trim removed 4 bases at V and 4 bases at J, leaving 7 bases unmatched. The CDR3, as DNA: TGTGCCAGCAGCTCCAGACGGGACAGGGGGCTCACCGGGGAGCTGTTTTTT. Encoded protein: CASSSRRDRGLTGELFF.

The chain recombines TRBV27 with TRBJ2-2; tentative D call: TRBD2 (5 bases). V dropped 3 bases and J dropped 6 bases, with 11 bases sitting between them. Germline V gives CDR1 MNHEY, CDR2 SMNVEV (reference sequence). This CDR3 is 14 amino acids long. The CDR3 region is CASSLRERAGELFF. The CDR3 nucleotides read TGTGCCAGCAGTTTGAGGGAGAGGGCCGGGGAGCTGTTTTTT.

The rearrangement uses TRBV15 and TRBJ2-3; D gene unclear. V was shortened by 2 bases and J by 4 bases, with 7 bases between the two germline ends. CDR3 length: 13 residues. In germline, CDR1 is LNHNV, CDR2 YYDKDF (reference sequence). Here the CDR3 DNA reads TGTGCCACCAGCAGACGCCAGGCAGATACGCAGTATTTT. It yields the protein CATSRRQADTQYF.

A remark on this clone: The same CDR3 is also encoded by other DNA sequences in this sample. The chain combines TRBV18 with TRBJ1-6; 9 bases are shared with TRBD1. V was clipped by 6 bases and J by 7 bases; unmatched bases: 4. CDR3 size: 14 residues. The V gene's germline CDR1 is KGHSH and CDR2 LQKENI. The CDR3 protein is CASSRDRENSPLHF. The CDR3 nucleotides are TGTGCCAGCTCGAGGGACAGGGAGAATTCACCCCTCCACTTT.

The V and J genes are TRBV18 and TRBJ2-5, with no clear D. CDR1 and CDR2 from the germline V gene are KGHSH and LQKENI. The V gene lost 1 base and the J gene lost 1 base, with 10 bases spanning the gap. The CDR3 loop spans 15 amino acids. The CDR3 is CASSPRILVQETQYF. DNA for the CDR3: TGTGCCAGCTCACCACGTATACTCGTCCAAGAGACCCAGTACTTC.

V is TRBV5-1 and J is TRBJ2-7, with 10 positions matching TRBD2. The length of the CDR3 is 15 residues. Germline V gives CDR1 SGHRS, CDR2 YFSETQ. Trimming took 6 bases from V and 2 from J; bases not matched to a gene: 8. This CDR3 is CASKVTSGIAYEQYF. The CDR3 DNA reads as TGCGCCAGCAAGGTTACTAGCGGGATAGCCTACGAGCAGTACTTC.

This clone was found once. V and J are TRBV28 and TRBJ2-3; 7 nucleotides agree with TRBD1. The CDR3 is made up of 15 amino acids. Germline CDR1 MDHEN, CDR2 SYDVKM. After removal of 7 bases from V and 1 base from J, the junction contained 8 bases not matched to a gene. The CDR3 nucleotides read TGTGCCAGCACCGGACAGGACCGGGGCACAGATACGCAGTATTTT. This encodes CASTGQDRGTDTQYF. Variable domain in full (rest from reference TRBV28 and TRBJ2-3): DVKVTQSSRYLVKRTGEKVFLECVQDMDHENMFWYRQDPGLGLRLIYFSYDVKMKEKGDIPEGYSVSREKKERFSLILESASTNQTSMYLCASTGQDRGTDTQYFGPGTRLTVL.

The chain's CDR3 is CASSLGTGGQYIQYF. In DNA, the CDR3 is TGTGCCAGCAGCTTAGGGACAGGGGGCCAGTACATTCAGTACTTC. The chain links TRBV7-6 to TRBJ2-4, with 11 bases matching TRBD1. Germline V gives CDR1 SGHVS, CDR2 FNYEAQ. The V gene end was trimmed by 1 base and the J gene end by 8 bases; junction bases not matched to a gene: 4. The CDR3 has 15 residues.

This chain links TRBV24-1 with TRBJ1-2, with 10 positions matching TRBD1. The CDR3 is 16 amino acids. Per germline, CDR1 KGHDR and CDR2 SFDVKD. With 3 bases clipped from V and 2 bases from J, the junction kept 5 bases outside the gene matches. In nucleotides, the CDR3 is TGTGCCACCAGTGATACGACAGGGGGCAAGAACTATGGCTACACCTTC. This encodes CATSDTTGGKNYGYTF.

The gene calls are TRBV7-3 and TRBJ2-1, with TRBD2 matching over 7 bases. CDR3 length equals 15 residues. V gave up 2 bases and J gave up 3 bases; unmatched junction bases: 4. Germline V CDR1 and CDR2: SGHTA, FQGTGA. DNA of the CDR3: TGTGCCAGCAGCTTAGTTCTAGCGGACTACAATGAGCAGTTCTTC. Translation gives CASSLVLADYNEQFF.

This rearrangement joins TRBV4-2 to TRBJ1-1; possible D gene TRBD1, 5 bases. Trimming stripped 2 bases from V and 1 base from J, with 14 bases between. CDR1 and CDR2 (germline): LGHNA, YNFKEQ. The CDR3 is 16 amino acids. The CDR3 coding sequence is TGTGCCAGCAGCCAAATGAAAGGGGCCACGAACACTGAAGCTTTCTTT. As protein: CASSQMKGATNTEAFF.

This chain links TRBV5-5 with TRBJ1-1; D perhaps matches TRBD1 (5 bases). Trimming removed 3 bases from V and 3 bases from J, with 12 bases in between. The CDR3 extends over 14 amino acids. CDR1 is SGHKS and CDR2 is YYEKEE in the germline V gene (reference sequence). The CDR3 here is CASSSVREDTEAFF. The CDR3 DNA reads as TGTGCCAGCAGCTCGGTCAGGGAGGACACTGAAGCTTTCTTT.

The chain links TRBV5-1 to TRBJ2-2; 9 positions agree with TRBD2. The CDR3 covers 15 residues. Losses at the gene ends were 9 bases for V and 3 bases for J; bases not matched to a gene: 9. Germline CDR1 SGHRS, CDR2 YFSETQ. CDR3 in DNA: TGCGCCACCAGACTAGCGGTCGTGGACACCGGGGAGCTGTTTTTT. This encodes CATRLAVVDTGELFF.

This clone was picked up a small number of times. DNA of the CDR3: TGTGCCAGCAGTGTATCGAGGACTATGACCTACAATGAGCAGTTCTTC. This sequence encodes CASSVSRTMTYNEQFF. The chain is built from TRBV2 and TRBJ2-1; tentative D call: TRBD2 (6 bases). The CDR3 extends over 16 amino acids. Deletions cut 4 bases from V and 2 bases from J, with 15 bases between. Germline assignment: CDR1 SNHLY and CDR2 FYNNEI.

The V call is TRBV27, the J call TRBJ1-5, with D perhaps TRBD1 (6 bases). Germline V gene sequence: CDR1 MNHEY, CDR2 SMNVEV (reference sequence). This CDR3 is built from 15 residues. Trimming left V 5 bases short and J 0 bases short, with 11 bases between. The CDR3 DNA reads TGTGCCAGCAGTCCACAGGGATATAGCAATCAGCCCCAGCATTTT. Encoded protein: CASSPQGYSNQPQHF.

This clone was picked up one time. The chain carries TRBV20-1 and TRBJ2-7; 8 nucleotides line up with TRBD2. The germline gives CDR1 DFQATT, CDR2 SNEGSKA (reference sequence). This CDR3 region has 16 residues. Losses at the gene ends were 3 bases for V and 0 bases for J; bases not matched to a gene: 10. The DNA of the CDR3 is TGCAGTGCTAGTGATGGAGCGGGGGTCTACTCCTACGAGCAGTACTTC. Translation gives CSASDGAGVYSYEQYF.

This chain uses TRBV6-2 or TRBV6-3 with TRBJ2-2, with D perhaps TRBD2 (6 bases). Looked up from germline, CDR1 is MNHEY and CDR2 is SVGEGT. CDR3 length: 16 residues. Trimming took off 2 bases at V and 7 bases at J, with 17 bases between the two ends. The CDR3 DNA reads TGTGCCAGCAGTTACGGGACTTTCCGAACAGACGGGGAGCTGTTTTTT. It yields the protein CASSYGTFRTDGELFF.

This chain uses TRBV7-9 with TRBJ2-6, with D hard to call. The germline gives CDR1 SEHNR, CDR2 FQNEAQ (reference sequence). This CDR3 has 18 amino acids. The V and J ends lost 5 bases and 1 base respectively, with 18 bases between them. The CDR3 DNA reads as TGTGCCAGCAGCGAAATGAAGAGAATCTATTCTGGGGCCAACGTCCTGACTTTC. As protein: CASSEMKRIYSGANVLTF.